The subject of this entry is one T cell receptor beta chain. Its specificity is unknown. This entry is derived from a study of T cell responses to AZD1222 COVID-19 vaccine. General observations from the study: Baseline seropositivity characterized only six or seven AZD1222 recipients. After the peak T cell response, and only then, were repertoires sampled. Nearly half of unique spike-specific TCRs reportedly avoided B.1.351 and B.1.1.7 mutated regions. Once two AZD1222 doses were given, Spike-specific TCR breadth and depth went up.

The protocol was immunoSEQ multiplex PCR, while the TCRdb copy is restricted to in-frame clones and leaves out a portion. This sample carries roughly 70,000 clones, 75% to 95% of them seen once, and the ten largest clones take 6.3%. The CDR3 totals 14 residues. In germline, CDR1 is SGHVS, CDR2 FQNEAQ. V lost 11 bases and J lost 7, with 20 bases in between. The source is an adult who received the MenACWY meningococcal vaccine as a control. The chain couples TRBV7-8 to TRBJ1-4; D is uncertain. Sequenced material: peripheral blood, taken 28 days after the second dose of the MenACWY control vaccine. The DNA of the CDR3 is TGTGCCTCCCGTACTGGGCAGTTGAGTGAAAAACTGTTTTTT. Translating gives CASRTGQLSEKLFF.